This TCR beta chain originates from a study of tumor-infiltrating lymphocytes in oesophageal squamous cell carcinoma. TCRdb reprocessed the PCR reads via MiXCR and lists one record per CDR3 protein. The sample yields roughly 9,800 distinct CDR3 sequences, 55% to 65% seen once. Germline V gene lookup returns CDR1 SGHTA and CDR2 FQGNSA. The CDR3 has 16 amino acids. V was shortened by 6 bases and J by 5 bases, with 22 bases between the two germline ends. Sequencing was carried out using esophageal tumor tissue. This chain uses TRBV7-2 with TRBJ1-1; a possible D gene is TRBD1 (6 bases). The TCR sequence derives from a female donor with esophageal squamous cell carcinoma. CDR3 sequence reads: CASRGRGSRVDTEAFF. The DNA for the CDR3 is TGTGCCAGCAGGGGGAGGGGGTCCAGGGTAGATACTGAAGCTTTCTTT. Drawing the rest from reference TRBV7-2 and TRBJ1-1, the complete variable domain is GAGVSQSPSNKVTEKGKDVELRCDPISGHTALYWYRQSLGQGLEFLIYFQGNSAPDKSGLPSDRFSAERTGGSVSTLTIQRTQQEDSAVYLCASRGRGSRVDTEAFFGQGTRLTVV.